This T cell receptor beta chain was captured by sequencing in a study of cytomegalovirus exposure and HLA in healthy donors. Findings and caveats of the study: Certain indistinguishable V segments, among them TRBV6-2 and TRBV6-3, were excluded.

This CDR3 region has 14 residues. Trimming stripped 4 bases from V and 6 bases from J, with 18 bases between. Germline loops: CDR1 SQVTM, CDR2 ANQGSEA. Primers included in the PCR were 60 Vbeta and 13 Jbeta primers. Sequencing was performed with immunoSEQ multiplex PCR; in TCRdb, only in-frame clones are kept and a portion is missing. Here the sample spans 150,000 to 200,000 clones, over 75% being singletons. Concerning this clone itself: Antigen specificity is unknown.

The source is a man younger than 35 in good health and CMV-seronegative. V usage is TRBV29-1 and J usage is TRBJ1-2, with a tentative D call TRBD1 (6 bases). Sequences were obtained from PBMCs. The CDR3 region is CSVARGRGADGYTF. The DNA of the CDR3 is TGCAGCGTTGCCCGGGGCAGGGGTGCAGATGGCTACACCTTC.